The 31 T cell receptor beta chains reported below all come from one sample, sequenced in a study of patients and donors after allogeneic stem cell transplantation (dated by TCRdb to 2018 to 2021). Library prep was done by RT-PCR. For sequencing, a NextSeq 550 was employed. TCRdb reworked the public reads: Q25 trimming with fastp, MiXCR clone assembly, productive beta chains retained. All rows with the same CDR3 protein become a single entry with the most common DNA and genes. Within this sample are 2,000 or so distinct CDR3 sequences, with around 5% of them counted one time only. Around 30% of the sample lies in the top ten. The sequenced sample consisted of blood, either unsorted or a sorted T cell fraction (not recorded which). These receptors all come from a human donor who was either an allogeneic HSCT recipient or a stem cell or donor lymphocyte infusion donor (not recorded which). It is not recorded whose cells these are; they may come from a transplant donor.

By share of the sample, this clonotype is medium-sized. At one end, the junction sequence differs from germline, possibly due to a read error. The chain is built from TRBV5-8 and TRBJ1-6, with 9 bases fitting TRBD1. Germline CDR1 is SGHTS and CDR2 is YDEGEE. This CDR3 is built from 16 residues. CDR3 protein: CASSLGQGSYNSPLHF. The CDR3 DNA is TGTGCCAGCAGTTTGGGACAGGGCTCCTATAATTCACCCCTCCACTTT.

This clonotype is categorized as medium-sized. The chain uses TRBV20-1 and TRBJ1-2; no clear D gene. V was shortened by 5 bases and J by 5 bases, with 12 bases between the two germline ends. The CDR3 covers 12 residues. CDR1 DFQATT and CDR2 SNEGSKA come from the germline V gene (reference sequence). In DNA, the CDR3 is TGCAGTGCTCTCGTCCTTACTTATGGCTACACCTTC. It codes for CSALVLTYGYTF.

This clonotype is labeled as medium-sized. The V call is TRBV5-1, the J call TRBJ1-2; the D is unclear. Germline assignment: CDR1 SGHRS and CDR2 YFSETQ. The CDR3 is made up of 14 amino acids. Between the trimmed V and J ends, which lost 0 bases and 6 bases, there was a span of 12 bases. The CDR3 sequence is CASSLAQARDGYTF. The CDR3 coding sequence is TGCGCCAGCAGCTTGGCCCAGGCGAGGGATGGCTACACCTTC.

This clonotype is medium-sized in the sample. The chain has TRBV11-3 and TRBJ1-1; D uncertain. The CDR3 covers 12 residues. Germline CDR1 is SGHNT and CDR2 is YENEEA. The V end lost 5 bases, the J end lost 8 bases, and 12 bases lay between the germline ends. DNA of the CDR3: TGTGCCAGCAGCCGAGGTCAGGACGAAGCTTTCTTT. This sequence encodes CASSRGQDEAFF.

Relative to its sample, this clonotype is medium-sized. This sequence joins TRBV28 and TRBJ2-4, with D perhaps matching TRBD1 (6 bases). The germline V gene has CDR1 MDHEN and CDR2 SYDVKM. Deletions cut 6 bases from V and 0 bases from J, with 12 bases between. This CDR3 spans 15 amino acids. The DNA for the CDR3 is TGTGCCAGCAGCCCTCCACAGGGAGCCAAAAACATTCAGTACTTC. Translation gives CASSPPQGAKNIQYF.

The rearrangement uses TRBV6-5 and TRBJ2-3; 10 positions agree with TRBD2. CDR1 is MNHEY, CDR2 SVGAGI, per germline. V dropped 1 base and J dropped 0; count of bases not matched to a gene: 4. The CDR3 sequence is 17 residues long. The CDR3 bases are TGTGCCAGCAGTTACTTCGGACTAGCGGCTAGCACAGATACGCAGTATTTT. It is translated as CASSYFGLAASTDTQYF.

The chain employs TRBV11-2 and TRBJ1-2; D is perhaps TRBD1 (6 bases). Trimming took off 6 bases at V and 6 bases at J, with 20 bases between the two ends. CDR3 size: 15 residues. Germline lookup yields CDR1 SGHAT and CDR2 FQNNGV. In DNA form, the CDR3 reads TGTGCCAGCAGGGCCGCCTGGGACATAAAGGATGGCTACACCTTC. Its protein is CASRAAWDIKDGYTF.

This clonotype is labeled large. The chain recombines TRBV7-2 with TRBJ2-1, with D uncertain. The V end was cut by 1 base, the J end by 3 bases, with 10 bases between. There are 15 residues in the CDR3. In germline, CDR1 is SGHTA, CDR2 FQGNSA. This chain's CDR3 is CASSLGGMIYNEQFF. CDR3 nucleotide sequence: TGTGCCAGCAGCTTAGGTGGGATGATCTACAATGAGCAGTTCTTC.

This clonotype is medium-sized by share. The CDR3 sequence: CASSRDTYNEQFF. DNA of the CDR3: TGTGCCAGCAGCCGGGACACTTACAATGAGCAGTTCTTC. The chain employs TRBV11-2 and TRBJ2-1; D may be TRBD1 (6 bases). There are 13 residues in the CDR3. Deletions cut 5 bases from V and 4 bases from J, with 9 bases between. Germline V gene sequence: CDR1 SGHAT, CDR2 FQNNGV.

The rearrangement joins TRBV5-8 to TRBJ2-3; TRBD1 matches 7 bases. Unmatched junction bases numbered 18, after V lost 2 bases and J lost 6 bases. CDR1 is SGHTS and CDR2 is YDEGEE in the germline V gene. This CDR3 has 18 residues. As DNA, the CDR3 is TGTGCCAGCAGCTTTTTCCCTCCGCGGACAGGTCGAAGGGATACGCAGTATTTT. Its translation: CASSFFPPRTGRRDTQYF.

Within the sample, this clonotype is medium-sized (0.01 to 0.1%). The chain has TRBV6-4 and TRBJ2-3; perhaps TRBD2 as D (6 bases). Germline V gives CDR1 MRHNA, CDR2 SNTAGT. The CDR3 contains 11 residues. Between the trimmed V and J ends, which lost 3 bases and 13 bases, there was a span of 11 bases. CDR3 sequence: CASSEGGTEYF. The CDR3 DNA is TGTGCCAGCAGTGAAGGCGGGACCGAGTATTTT.

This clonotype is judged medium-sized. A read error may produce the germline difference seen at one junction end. The CDR3 is CASSLGSGSYNEQFF. The CDR3 region has the DNA TGTGCTAGCAGCTTAGGTAGCGGCTCCTACAATGAGCAGTTCTTC. The V call is TRBV7-7, the J call TRBJ2-1, with a weak D call TRBD2 (6 bases). From germline, CDR1 is SSHAT and CDR2 FNYEAQ (reference sequence). The CDR3 has 15 residues.

CDR3 nucleotides: TGTGCCAGCAGCTTAAGCGGGACAGGGAAGACCCAGTACTTC. Protein product: CASSLSGTGKTQYF. V is TRBV7-3 and J is TRBJ2-5; 9 bases fit TRBD1. Germline V gene data show CDR1 as SGHTA and CDR2 as FQGTGA. This CDR3 has 14 amino acids. The V segment lost 1 base and the J segment 6 bases; nucleotides outside the gene matches: 3.

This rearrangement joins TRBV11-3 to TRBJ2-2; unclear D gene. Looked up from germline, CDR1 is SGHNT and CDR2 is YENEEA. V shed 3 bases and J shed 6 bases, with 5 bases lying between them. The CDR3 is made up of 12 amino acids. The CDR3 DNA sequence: TGTGCCAGCAGCTTCGTGTCCGGGGAGCTGTTTTTT. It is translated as CASSFVSGELFF.

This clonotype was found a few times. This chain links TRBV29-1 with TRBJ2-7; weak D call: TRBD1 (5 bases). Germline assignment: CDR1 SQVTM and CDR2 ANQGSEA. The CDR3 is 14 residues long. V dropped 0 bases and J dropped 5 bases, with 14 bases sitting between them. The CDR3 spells CSVEDLPGMDEQYF. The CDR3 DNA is TGCAGCGTTGAAGATCTCCCAGGGATGGACGAGCAGTACTTC.

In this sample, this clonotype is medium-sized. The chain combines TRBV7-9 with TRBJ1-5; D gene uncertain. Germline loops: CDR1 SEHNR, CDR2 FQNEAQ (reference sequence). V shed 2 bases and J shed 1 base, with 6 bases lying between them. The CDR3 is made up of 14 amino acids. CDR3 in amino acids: CASSLWESNQPQHF. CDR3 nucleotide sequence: TGTGCCAGCAGCTTATGGGAGAGCAATCAGCCCCAGCATTTT.

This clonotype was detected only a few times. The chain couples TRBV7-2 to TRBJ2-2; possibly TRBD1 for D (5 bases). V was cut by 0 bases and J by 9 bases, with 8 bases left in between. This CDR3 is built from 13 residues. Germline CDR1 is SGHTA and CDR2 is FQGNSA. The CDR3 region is CASSLAGVRELFF. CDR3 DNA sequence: TGTGCCAGCAGCTTAGCAGGGGTCAGGGAGCTGTTTTTT.

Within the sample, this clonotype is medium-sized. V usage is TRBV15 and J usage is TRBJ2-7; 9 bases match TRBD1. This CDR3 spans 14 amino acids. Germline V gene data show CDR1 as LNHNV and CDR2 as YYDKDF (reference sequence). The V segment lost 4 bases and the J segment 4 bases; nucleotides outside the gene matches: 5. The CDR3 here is CATSTRQGEYEQYF. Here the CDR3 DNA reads TGTGCCACCAGCACACGACAGGGGGAATACGAGCAGTACTTC. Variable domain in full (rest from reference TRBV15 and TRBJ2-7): DAMVIQNPRYQVTQFGKPVTLSCSQTLNHNVMYWYQQKSSQAPKLLFHYYDKDFNNEADTPDNFQSRRPNTSFCFLDIRSPGLGDTAMYLCATSTRQGEYEQYFGPGTRLTVT.

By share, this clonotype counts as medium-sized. The chain's CDR3 is CASTPLGTYEQYF. CDR3 bases: TGTGCCAGCACTCCCTTGGGGACCTACGAGCAGTACTTC. The V and J genes are TRBV6-5 and TRBJ2-7, with D unclear. Germline V gene data show CDR1 as MNHEY and CDR2 as SVGAGI. The CDR3 loop spans 13 amino acids. V shed 7 bases and J shed 2 bases, with 12 bases lying between them.

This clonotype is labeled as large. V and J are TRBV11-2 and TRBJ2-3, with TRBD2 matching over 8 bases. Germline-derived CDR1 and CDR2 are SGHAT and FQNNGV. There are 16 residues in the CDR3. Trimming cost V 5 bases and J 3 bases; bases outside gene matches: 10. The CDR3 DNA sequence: TGTGCCAGCAGCAGAGGAGCGGGAGTCGGGACAGATACGCAGTATTTT. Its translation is CASSRGAGVGTDTQYF.

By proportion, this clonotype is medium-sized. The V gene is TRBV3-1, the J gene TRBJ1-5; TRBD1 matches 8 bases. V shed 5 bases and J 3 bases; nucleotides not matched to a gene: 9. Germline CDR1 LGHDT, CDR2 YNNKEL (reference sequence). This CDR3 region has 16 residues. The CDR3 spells CASSYYGTGNNQPQHF. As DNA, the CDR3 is TGTGCCAGCAGCTATTACGGGACAGGCAACAATCAGCCCCAGCATTTT.

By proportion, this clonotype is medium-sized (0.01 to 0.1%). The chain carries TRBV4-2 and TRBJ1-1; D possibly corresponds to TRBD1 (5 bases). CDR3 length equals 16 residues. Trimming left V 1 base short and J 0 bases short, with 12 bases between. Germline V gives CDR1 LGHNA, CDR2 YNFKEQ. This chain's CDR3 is CASSQVPGSLNTEAFF. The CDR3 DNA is TGTGCCAGCAGCCAAGTACCAGGGTCGCTGAACACTGAAGCTTTCTTT.

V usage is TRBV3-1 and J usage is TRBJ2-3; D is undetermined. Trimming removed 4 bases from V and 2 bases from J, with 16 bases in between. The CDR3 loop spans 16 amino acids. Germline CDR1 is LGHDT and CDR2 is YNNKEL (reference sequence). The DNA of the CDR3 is TGTGCCAGCAGCCTCACTCACTCCGGCCACACAGATACGCAGTATTTT. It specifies CASSLTHSGHTDTQYF.

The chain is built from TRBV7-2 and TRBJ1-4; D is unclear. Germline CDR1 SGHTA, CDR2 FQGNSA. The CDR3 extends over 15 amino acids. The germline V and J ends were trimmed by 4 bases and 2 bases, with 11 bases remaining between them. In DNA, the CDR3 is TGTGCCAGCAGCTCCTGGGGAGGGACTAATGAAAAACTGTTTTTT. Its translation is CASSSWGGTNEKLFF.

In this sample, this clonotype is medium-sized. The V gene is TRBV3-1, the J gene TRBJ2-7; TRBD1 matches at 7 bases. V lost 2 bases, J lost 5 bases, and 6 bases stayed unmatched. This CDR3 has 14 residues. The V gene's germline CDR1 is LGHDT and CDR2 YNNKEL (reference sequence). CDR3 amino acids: CASSQIRGRNEQYF. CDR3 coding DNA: TGTGCCAGCAGCCAAATCAGGGGGAGAAACGAGCAGTACTTC.

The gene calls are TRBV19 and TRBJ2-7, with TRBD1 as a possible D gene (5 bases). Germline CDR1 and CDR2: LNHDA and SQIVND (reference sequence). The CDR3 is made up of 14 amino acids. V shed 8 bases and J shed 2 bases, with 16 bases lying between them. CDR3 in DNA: TGTGCCAGTTCTATCCGCGACAGCCCCTACGAGCAGTACTTC. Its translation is CASSIRDSPYEQYF.

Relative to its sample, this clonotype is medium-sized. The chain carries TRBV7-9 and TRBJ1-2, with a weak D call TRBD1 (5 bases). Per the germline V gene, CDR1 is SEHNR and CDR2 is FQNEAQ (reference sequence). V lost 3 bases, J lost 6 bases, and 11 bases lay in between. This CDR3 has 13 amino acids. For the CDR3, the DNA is TGTGCCAGCAGCTTCCTCAGAGGGGATGGCTACACCTTC. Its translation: CASSFLRGDGYTF. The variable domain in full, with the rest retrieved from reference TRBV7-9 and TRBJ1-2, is DTGVSQNPRHKITKRGQNVTFRCDPISEHNRLYWYRQTLGQGPEFLTYFQNEAQLEKSRLLSDRFSAERPKGSFSTLEIQRTEQGDSAMYLCASSFLRGDGYTFGSGTRLTVV.

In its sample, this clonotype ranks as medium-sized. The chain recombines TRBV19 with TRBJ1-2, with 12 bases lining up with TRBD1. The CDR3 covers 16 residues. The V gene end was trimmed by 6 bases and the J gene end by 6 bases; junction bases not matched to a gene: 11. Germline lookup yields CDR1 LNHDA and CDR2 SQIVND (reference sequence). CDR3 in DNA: TGTGCCAGTAGCCGGGACAGGGGGCTGTTAGATGATGGCTACACCTTC. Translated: CASSRDRGLLDDGYTF.

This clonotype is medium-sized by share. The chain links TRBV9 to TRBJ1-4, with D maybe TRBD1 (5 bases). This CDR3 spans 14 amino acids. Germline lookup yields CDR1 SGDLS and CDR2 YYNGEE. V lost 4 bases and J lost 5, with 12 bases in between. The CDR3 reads CASSLGGANEKLFF. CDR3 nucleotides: TGTGCCAGCAGCCTCGGGGGTGCCAATGAAAAACTGTTTTTT.

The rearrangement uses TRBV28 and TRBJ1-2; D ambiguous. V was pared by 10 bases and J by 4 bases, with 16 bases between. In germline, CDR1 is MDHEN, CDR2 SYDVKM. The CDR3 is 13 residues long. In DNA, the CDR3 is TGTGCCATCCAGCTGGGCAGTTCCTATGGCTACACCTTC. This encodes CAIQLGSSYGYTF.

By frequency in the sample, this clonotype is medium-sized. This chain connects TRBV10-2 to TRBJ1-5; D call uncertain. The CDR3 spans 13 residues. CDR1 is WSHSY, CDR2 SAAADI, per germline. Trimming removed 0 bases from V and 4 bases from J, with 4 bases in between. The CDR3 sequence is CASSESVNQPQHF. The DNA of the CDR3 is TGCGCCAGCAGTGAGTCAGTAAATCAGCCCCAGCATTTT.